This record concerns one TCR beta chain sequence. This clone was observed once. The antigen this receptor binds is unknown. No much larger clone exists at a distance of one base, and base qualities are not known. This record comes from a study of shared clonotypes between healthy human individuals (dated by TCRdb to about 2020). Notes on the research overall: The cohort comprised a couple of women and a few men aged 18 to 49 years. For each donor, CD4 naive and CD4 memory were each run on three plates, CD8 naive on two plates, and CD8 memory on one plate. Blood TCR repertoires of five healthy adults were deeply sequenced to estimate repertoire size and the extent of clonotype sharing between individuals. Libraries were prepared and TCR repertoires were sequenced by different laboratories using diverse techniques, in order to increase sequencing depth and limit assay-specific biases. Per donor, leukapheresis produced somewhere between about 0.9 and 9 billion PBMCs.

The research as a whole found: Pairwise subsampling led to the expectation that sequencing depth would affect the degree of clonotype sharing among donors. Roughly 5% of naive CD4, roughly 3.6% of naive CD8, about 2.4% of memory CD4, and about 0.4% of memory CD8 clonotypes were shared across a handful of donors. Because the study included a small number of donors, the genetic and exposure-history diversity represented was limited. Larger estimated clonotype richness was generally found for naive subsets than for memory subsets. Compared with non-shared clonotypes, the clonotypes found in all four sorted-subset donors had higher generation probabilities. Sampling was restricted to blood, and TCR repertoires in tissues likely differ from the TCR repertoires found in blood. Incomplete sequencing was indicated by rarefaction of sorted-subset datasets, despite the large sequencing depth.

V drops 3 bases and J drops 3 bases, leaving 13 bases in between. CDR1 is given as SGDLS and CDR2 as YYNGEE, both from the germline V gene. The CDR3 covers 15 residues, taking in both the cysteine and the phenylalanine. Kept here is only the CDR3 DNA, which spans 45 bases and is read in frame from base 1. TCR CDR3 regions were amplified from genomic DNA by multiplex PCR using the deep immunoSEQ assay. Extracted genomic DNA from each cell subset was spread evenly across all wells of several immunoSEQ 96-well plates, with each plate serving as a replicate. Each replicate PCR for sorted subsets received roughly 200 ng genomic DNA, equal to tens of thousands of T cell genomes. Purified libraries were quantified with a Qubit 3.0 fluorometer, sized on a Bioanalyzer 2100, and re-quantified with the KAPA Library Quantification kit. Each immunoSEQ 96-well plate was sequenced on its own single-read 150-cycle Illumina NextSeq 550 flow cell. As for the authors' bioinformatics: Because the immunoSEQ output held only junctional sequences and lacked quality scores, the filtering could not match the filtering applied to full-length reads. Sequences were annotated with PyIR, a Python wrapper for IgBLAST v1.9, and V/J genes and CDR3 were assigned using IMGT germline references. Reads were removed for weak V/J assignments (E-value above 1e-6), missing CDR3, stop codons, out-of-frame junctions, or ambiguous translated residues. V3J clonotypes were defined as sequences sharing the same inferred V gene, J gene, and CDR3 amino acid sequence. Percentage overlap between repertoires was calculated by dividing the number of shared unique clonotypes by the size of the smaller repertoire. Richness of each repertoire was evaluated using RTK rarefaction, the Chao1 estimator, and Recon v2.1 estimates of unobserved clonotypes. For all TCRbeta clonotypes obtained by the gDNA method from four donors, generation probabilities were computed with OLGA. The clones in this table, taken by TCRdb from immuneACCESS, are in-frame only. Not every clone is retained; where verified, under half of the shortfall comes from an unresolved V gene, and the cause of the rest is unknown. The V and J calls and clone size were taken over from that table, and D and trimming were inferred from the DNA. This sample lists some 2.1 million clones; over 85% were detected once. The top ten clones comprise 0.13% of the sample.

Healthy HIV-negative adults with no recently reported acute infections or vaccinations were included as donors. Every donor was a Caucasian adult living in Nashville, Tennessee, USA. CD4+ T cells were enriched by magnetic negative selection; naive cells were then positively selected on CD45RA, and the negative fraction formed the memory subset. Blood was obtained by leukapheresis, after which PBMCs were separated by Ficoll-Histopaque density gradient centrifugation and cryopreserved in liquid nitrogen vapor phase. Analytical flow cytometry was used to check the purity and quantity of every magnetically sorted T cell population. Genomic DNA was isolated from each sorted fraction and quantified by UV absorbance on a Nanodrop 2000c.

The receptor chain draws on TRBV9 and TRBJ1-3; 5 matching bases give a weak D call of TRBD1. This receptor was taken from a man younger than 35 in good health. Sequenced input: naive CD4+ T cells sorted from blood. The sample's cell subset or site label, in plain terms: CD45RA+ positively selected. At the DNA level, the sequence is TGTGCCAGCAGCGCGGCACAGGCCATTGGAAACACCATATATTTT. Its protein product is CASSAAQAIGNTIYF.